Below are 14 T cell receptor beta chains sequenced from a single sample in a study of blood T cell repertoires in COVID-19. Clones were read by immunoSEQ multiplex PCR, and TCRdb kept only the in-frame ones, dropping some. This sample has a few hundred thousand clones, with around 90% found just once. Source material: PBMCs or T cells enriched from blood (not recorded which). The receptors originated from a woman between 18 and 29 years old with acute COVID-19.

V usage is TRBV2 and J usage is TRBJ2-5; possible D gene TRBD2, 5 bases. Trimming cost V 4 bases and J 2 bases, with 11 bases left between them. Germline CDR1 is SNHLY and CDR2 is FYNNEI. This CDR3 comprises 14 residues. This CDR3 reads CASSALSGQETQYF. The CDR3 DNA reads as TGTGCCAGCAGTGCCCTTTCGGGGCAAGAGACCCAGTACTTC.

V usage is TRBV6-6 and J usage is TRBJ1-5; 7 nucleotides align to TRBD1. Germline assignment: CDR1 MNHNY and CDR2 SVGAGI (reference sequence). V shed 4 bases and J 0 bases; nucleotides not matched to a gene: 3. This CDR3 comprises 15 residues. The CDR3 sequence: CASSSGTVSNQPQHF. DNA of the CDR3: TGTGCCAGCAGTTCCGGGACAGTTAGCAATCAGCCCCAGCATTTT.

The rearrangement joins TRBV29-1 to TRBJ1-3; D perhaps matches TRBD1 (5 bases). The V end was cut by 3 bases, the J end by 0 bases, with 9 bases between. Germline V lookup: CDR1 SQVTM, CDR2 ANQGSEA. The CDR3 loop spans 14 amino acids. The CDR3 protein is CSVDGGTSGNTIYF. For the CDR3, the DNA is TGCAGCGTTGACGGGGGTACCTCTGGAAACACCATATATTTT.

This chain links TRBV13 with TRBJ2-3; 10 bases are shared with TRBD1. CDR3 size: 17 residues. CDR1 and CDR2 from the germline V gene are PRHDT and FYEKMQ (reference sequence). V trimming: 4 bases; J trimming: 2 bases; junction bases outside the gene matches: 9. The CDR3 DNA is TGTGCCAGCAGCTCCCAAGGGACAGGGGCCTCCACAGATACGCAGTATTTT. It specifies CASSSQGTGASTDTQYF.

The count of this clone is one. The rearrangement links TRBV29-1 to TRBJ1-2; possible D gene TRBD1, 5 bases. CDR1 and CDR2 from the germline V gene are SQVTM and ANQGSEA. The CDR3 covers 13 residues. The germline V and J ends were trimmed by 7 bases and 4 bases, with 16 bases remaining between them. CDR3: CSAPTQGGYGYTF. The CDR3 DNA reads TGCAGCGCGCCGACGCAGGGTGGCTATGGCTACACCTTC.

The chain joins TRBV27 to TRBJ2-7, with 8 bases matching TRBD2. The trim removed 7 bases at V and 5 bases at J, leaving 13 bases unmatched. Germline V CDR1 and CDR2: MNHEY, SMNVEV (reference sequence). This CDR3 has 15 amino acids. In DNA form, the CDR3 reads TGTGCCAGCAAAGTCAGCGGGAGAATCGACCACGAGCAGTACTTC. The encoded protein is CASKVSGRIDHEQYF.

This chain joins TRBV28 and TRBJ2-2, with D possibly being TRBD2 (6 bases). The V and J ends lost 4 bases and 5 bases respectively, with 14 bases between them. This CDR3 is 15 amino acids long. Germline V CDR1 and CDR2: MDHEN, SYDVKM. The CDR3 region is CASSSSGQLTGELFF. The CDR3 DNA is TGTGCCAGCAGTTCGAGCGGGCAGCTTACCGGGGAGCTGTTTTTT.

The chain is built from TRBV24-1 and TRBJ2-1, with 7 positions matching TRBD2. CDR1 KGHDR and CDR2 SFDVKD come from the germline V gene. This CDR3 is 16 amino acids long. V dropped 5 bases and J dropped 5; count of bases not matched to a gene: 11. The CDR3 loop reads CATSGISGWPDNEQFF. The CDR3 DNA reads TGTGCCACCAGTGGCATTAGCGGGTGGCCTGACAATGAGCAGTTCTTC.

The gene calls are TRBV2 and TRBJ2-1; D perhaps matches TRBD1 (6 bases). Trimming took 0 bases from V and 5 from J, leaving 17 bases between them. The V gene's germline CDR1 is SNHLY and CDR2 FYNNEI. The CDR3 contains 17 residues. The CDR3: CASSEALGPGEHNEQFF. The CDR3 region has the DNA TGTGCCAGCAGTGAAGCGCTGGGTCCAGGGGAGCACAATGAGCAGTTCTTC. Full variable domain (rest looked up from reference TRBV2 and TRBJ2-1): EPEVTQTPSHQVTQMGQEVILRCVPISNHLYFYWYRQILGQKVEFLVSFYNNEISEKSEIFDDQFSVERPDGSNFTLKIRSTKLEDSAMYFCASSEALGPGEHNEQFFGPGTRLTVL.

The rearrangement joins TRBV28 to TRBJ2-7, with D unresolved. Trimming stripped 6 bases from V and 2 bases from J, with 5 bases between. This CDR3 is 11 amino acids long. Looked up from germline, CDR1 is MDHEN and CDR2 is SYDVKM. CDR3 loop: CASSPTYEQYF. In DNA, the CDR3 is TGTGCCAGCAGCCCCACCTACGAGCAGTACTTC.

This chain uses TRBV3-1 (or the pseudogene TRBV3-2) with TRBJ2-1; TRBD2 aligns across 8 bases. This CDR3 is built from 14 residues. Looked up from germline, CDR1 is LGHDT and CDR2 is YNNKEL (reference sequence). With 6 bases clipped from V and 8 bases from J, the junction kept 9 bases outside the gene matches. In DNA form, the CDR3 reads TGTGCCAGCAGAAATACAGCGGGAGATGATGAGCAGTTCTTC. Translation gives CASRNTAGDDEQFF.

The genes are TRBV28 and TRBJ1-5; 7 bases fit TRBD1. V dropped 3 bases and J dropped 7; count of bases not matched to a gene: 6. There are 14 residues in the CDR3. Germline V gene data show CDR1 as MDHEN and CDR2 as SYDVKM. In DNA, the CDR3 is TGTGCCAGCAGTTTGCCTGACAGGGCCCAGCCCCAGCATTTT. As protein: CASSLPDRAQPQHF.

This clone was observed a single time. The chain links TRBV7-3 to TRBJ2-2; D might be TRBD2 (6 bases). This CDR3 region has 15 residues. Germline V gives CDR1 SGHTA, CDR2 FQGTGA. Trimming took off 5 bases at V and 3 bases at J, with 13 bases between the two ends. CDR3 nucleotides: TGTGCCAGCAGCCCGGGGGTCGTGGACACCGGGGAGCTGTTTTTT. This encodes CASSPGVVDTGELFF.

V gene TRBV12-3 or TRBV12-4 combines with J gene TRBJ1-2; D remains ambiguous. This CDR3 region has 12 residues. The V and J ends lost 11 bases and 1 base respectively, with 11 bases between them. The CDR3 region is CAVQFFNYGYTF. CDR3 DNA: TGTGCCGTACAGTTCTTTAACTATGGCTACACCTTC.